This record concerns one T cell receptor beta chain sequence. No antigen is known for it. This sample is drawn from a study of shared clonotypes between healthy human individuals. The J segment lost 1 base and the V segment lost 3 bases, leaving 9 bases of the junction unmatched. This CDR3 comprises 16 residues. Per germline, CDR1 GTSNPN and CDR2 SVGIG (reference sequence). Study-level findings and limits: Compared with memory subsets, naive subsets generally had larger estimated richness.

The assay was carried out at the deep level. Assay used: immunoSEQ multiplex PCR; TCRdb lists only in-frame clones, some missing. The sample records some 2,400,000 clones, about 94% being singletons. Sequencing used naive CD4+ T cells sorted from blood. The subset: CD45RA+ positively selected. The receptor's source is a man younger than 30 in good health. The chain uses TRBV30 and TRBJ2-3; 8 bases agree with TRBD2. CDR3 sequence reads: CAWRTGGARGTDTQYF. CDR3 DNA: TGTGCCTGGAGGACCGGGGGGGCCAGGGGCACAGATACGCAGTATTTT.